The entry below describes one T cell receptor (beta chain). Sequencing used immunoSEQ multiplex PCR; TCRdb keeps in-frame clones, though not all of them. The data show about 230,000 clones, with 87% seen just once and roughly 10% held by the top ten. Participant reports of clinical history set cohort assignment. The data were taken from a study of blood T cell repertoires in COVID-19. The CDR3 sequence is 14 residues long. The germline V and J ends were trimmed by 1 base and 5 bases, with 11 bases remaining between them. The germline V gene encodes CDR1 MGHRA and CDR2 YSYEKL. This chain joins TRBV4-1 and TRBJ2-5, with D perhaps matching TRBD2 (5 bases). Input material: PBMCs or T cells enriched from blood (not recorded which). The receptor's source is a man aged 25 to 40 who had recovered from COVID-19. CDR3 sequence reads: CASSQALARETQYF. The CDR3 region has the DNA TGCGCCAGCAGCCAAGCTCTAGCTCGGGAGACCCAGTACTTC.